This entry lists 8 T cell receptor beta chains sequenced from one sample in a study of T cells after yellow fever vaccination. TCRdb re-called the 5' RACE reads with MiXCR, one entry per CDR3 protein. This sample yields approximately 550,000 distinct CDR3 sequences, of which roughly 21% are seen a single time; roughly 13% belongs to the top ten. The sequenced sample was PBMCs, obtained 15 days after the yellow fever booster vaccination. The receptors shown here come from a man under 40 who received the YFV17D yellow fever vaccine.

This clonotype was detected a few times. The J gene is TRBJ2-1, the V gene TRBV6-5; a possible D gene is TRBD2 (7 bases). The germline V gene encodes CDR1 MNHEY and CDR2 SVGAGI. Trimming pared 2 bases from V and 7 bases from J, leaving 15 bases between. CDR3 size: 15 residues. CDR3 in amino acids: CASSYGGRERNEQFF. In DNA form, the CDR3 reads TGTGCCAGCAGTTACGGGGGGCGGGAGCGTAATGAGCAGTTCTTC.

The gene calls are TRBV6-2 or TRBV6-3 and TRBJ2-7; 15 nucleotides line up with TRBD2. The CDR3 spans 14 residues. Trimming took 8 bases from V and 6 from J; bases not matched to a gene: 5. Germline lookup yields CDR1 MNHEY and CDR2 SVGEGT. CDR3 DNA sequence: TGTGCCAGCGCCGGACTAGCGGGAGGGACCGAGCAGTACTTC. Amino acids: CASAGLAGGTEQYF.

The chain carries TRBV20-1 and TRBJ2-5; D might be TRBD2 (5 bases). V was clipped by 5 bases and J by 2 bases, with 15 bases between them. The CDR3 runs to 14 residues. CDR1 and CDR2 (germline): DFQATT, SNEGSKA (reference sequence). The CDR3 DNA reads as TGCAGTGCTCCCCCGGAGGCCCTTCAAGAGACCCAGTACTTC. It is translated as CSAPPEALQETQYF.

The V call is TRBV21-1, the J call TRBJ2-5; the table's D gene call, TRBD1, was not cross checked with the DNA. TRBV21-1 is shown as a pseudogene. CDR3 length: 14 amino acids. For the CDR3, the DNA is TGTGCCAGCAGCAAAGGCAGGGGGGAGGAGACCCAGTACTTC. Amino acid sequence: CASSKGRGEETQYF.

This clonotype was detected a few times. The V gene is TRBV7-2, the J gene TRBJ1-1; possibly TRBD1 for D (6 bases). This CDR3 is built from 14 residues. V lost 5 bases and J lost 7, with 17 bases in between. Germline V gene sequence: CDR1 SGHTA, CDR2 FQGNSA. Here the CDR3 DNA reads TGTGCCAGCAGCCCCAGGTGGGGGCCGGTTGAAGCTTTCTTT. This encodes CASSPRWGPVEAFF.

Sample share makes this clonotype medium-sized (0.01 to 0.1%). The V gene is TRBV7-7, the J gene TRBJ2-7; unclear D gene. The V and J ends lost 3 bases and 2 bases respectively, with 14 bases between them. This CDR3 region has 15 residues. Germline CDR1 reads SSHAT; CDR2 reads FNYEAQ (reference sequence). The CDR3 sequence is CASSFQEGGAYEQYF. CDR3 nucleotide sequence: TGTGCCAGCAGCTTTCAGGAAGGCGGCGCCTACGAGCAGTACTTC.

The chain combines TRBV28 with TRBJ2-7; TRBD2 agrees at 9 bases. This CDR3 region has 16 residues. V was clipped by 6 bases and J by 5 bases; unmatched bases: 14. CDR1 and CDR2 (germline): MDHEN, SYDVKM. This chain's CDR3 is CASSSPTFSGSDEQYF. Here the CDR3 DNA reads TGTGCCAGCAGCTCCCCCACCTTTAGCGGGAGCGACGAGCAGTACTTC.

This clonotype was detected a few times. V usage is TRBV29-1 and J usage is TRBJ1-1, with no clear D. Germline V gene sequence: CDR1 SQVTM, CDR2 ANQGSEA. This CDR3 spans 14 amino acids. Between the trimmed V and J ends, which lost 2 bases and 2 bases, there was a span of 12 bases. The CDR3 is CSVESRFSNTEAFF. The CDR3 region has the DNA TGCAGCGTTGAATCACGTTTCTCAAACACTGAAGCTTTCTTT.